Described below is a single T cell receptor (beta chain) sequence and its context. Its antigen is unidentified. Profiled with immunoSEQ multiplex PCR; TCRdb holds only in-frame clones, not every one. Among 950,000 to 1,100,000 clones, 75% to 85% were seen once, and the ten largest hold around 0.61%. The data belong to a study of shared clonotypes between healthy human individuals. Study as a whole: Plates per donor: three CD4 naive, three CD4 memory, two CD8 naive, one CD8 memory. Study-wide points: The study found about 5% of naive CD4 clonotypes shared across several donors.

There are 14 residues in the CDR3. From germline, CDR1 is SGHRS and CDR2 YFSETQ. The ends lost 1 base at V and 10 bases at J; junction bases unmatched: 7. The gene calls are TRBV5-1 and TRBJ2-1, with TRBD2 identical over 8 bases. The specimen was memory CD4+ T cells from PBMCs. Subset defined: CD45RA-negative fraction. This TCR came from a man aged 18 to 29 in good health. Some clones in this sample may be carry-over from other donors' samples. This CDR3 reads CASSLLLADQEQFF. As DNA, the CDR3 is TGCGCCAGCAGCTTGTTACTAGCGGACCAGGAGCAGTTCTTC. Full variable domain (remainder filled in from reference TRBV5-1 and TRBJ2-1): KAGVTQTPRYLIKTRGQQVTLSCSPISGHRSVSWYQQTPGQGLQFLFEYFSETQRNKGNFPGRFSGRQFSNSRSEMNVSTLELGDSALYLCASSLLLADQEQFFGPGTRLTVL.